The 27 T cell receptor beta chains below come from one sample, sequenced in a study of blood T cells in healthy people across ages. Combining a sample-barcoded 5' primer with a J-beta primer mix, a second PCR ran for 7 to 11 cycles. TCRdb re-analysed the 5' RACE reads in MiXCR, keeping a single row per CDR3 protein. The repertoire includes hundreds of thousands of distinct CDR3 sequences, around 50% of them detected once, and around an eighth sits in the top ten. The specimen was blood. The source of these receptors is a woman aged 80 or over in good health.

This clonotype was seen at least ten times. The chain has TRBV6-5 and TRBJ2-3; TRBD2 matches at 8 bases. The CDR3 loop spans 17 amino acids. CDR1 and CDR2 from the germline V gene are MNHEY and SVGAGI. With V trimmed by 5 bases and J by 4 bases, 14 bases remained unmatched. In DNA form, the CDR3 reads TGTGCCAGCAGTACAGGGACTAGTGCCTCCGGCTCAGATACGCAGTATTTT. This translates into CASSTGTSASGSDTQYF.

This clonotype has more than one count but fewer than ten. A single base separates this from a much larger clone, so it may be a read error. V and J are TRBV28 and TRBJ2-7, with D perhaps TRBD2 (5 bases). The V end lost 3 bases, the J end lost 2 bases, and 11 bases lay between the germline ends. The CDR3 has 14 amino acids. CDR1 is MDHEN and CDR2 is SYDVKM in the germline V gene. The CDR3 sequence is CASSLDGETYEQYF. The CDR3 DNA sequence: TGTGCCAGCAGTTTGGACGGGGAAACCTACGAGCAGTACTTC.

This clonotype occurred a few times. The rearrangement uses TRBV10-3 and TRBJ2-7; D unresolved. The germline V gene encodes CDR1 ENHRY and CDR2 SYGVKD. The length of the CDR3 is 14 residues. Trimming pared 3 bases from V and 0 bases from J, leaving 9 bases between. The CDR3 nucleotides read TGTGCCATCAGTGATTCGACAAGCTCCTACGAGCAGTACTTC. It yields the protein CAISDSTSSYEQYF.

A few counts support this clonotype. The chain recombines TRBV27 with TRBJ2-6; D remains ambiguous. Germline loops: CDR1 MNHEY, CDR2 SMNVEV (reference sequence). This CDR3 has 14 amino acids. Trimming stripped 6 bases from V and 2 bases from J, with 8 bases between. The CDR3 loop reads CASSRTAGANVLTF. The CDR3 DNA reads TGTGCCAGCAGCCGCACAGCTGGGGCCAACGTCCTGACTTTC.

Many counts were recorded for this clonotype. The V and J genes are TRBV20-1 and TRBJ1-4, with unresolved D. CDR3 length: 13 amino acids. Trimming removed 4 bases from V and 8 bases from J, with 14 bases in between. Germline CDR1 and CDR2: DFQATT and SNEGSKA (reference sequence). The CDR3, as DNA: TGCAGTGCTATCGTAAGGGAGGAGGAAAAACTGTTTTTT. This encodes CSAIVREEEKLFF.

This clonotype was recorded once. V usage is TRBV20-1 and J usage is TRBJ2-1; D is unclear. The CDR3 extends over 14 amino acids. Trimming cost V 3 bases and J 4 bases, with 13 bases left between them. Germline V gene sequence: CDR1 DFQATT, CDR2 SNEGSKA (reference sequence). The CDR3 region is CSARSSSRYNEQFF. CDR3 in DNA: TGCAGTGCTAGGAGTTCCTCCCGTTACAATGAGCAGTTCTTC.

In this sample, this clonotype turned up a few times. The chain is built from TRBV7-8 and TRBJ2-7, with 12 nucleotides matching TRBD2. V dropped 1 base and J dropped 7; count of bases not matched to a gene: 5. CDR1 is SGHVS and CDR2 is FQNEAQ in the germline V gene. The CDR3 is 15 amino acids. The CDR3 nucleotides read TGTGCCAGCAGCTTAGAACTAGCGGGAGGCAATGAGCAGTACTTC. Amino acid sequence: CASSLELAGGNEQYF.

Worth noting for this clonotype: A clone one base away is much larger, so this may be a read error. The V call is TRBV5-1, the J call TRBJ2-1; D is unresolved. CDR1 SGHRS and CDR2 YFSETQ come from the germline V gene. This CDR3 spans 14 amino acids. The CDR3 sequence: CAGSLVLGESEQFF. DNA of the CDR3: TGCGCCGGCAGCTTGGTGTTAGGAGAGTCTGAGCAGTTCTTC. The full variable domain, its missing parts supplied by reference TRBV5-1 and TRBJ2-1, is KAGVTQTPRYLIKTRGQQVTLSCSPISGHRSVSWYQQTPGQGLQFLFEYFSETQRNKGNFPGRFSGRQFSNSRSEMNVSTLELGDSALYLCAGSLVLGESEQFFGPGTRLTVL.

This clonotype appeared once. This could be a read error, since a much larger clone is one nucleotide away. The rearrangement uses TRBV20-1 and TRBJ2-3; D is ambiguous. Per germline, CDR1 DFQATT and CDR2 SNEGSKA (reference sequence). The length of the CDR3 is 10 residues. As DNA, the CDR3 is TGCAGTGCTACCACAGATGCGCAGTATTTT. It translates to CSATTDAQYF.

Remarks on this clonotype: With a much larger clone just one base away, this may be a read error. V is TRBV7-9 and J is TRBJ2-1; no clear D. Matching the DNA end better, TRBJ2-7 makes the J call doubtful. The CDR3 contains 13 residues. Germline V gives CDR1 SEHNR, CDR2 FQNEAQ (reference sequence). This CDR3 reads CAGSLSSYNEQYF. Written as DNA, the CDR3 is TGTGCCGGTAGCCTGAGCTCCTACAATGAGCAGTACTTC.

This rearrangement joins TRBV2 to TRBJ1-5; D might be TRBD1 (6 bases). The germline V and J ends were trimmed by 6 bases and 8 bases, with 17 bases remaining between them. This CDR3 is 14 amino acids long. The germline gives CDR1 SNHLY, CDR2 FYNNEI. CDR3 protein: CASRESREGEPQHF. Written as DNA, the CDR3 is TGTGCCAGCAGGGAGAGCAGGGAGGGGGAGCCCCAGCATTTT.

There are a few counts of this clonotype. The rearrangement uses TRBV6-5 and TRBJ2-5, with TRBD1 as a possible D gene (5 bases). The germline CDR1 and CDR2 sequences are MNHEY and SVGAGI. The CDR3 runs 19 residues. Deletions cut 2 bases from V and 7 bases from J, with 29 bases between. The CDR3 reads CASSYGWAGSFKSLGTQYF. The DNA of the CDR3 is TGTGCCAGCAGTTACGGTTGGGCAGGGTCATTCAAAAGTCTGGGGACCCAGTACTTC.

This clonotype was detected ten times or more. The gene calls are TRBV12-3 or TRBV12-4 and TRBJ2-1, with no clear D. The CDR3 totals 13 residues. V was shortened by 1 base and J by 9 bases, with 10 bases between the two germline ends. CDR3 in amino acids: CASSLGPVLEQFF. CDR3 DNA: TGTGCCAGCAGTTTAGGTCCAGTACTTGAGCAGTTCTTC.

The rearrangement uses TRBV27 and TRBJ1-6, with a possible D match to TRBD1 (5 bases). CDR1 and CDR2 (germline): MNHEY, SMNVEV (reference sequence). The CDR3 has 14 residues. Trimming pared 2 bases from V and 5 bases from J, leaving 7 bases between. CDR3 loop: CASSLGANNSPLHF. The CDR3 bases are TGTGCCAGCAGTTTAGGGGCGAATAATTCACCCCTCCACTTT.

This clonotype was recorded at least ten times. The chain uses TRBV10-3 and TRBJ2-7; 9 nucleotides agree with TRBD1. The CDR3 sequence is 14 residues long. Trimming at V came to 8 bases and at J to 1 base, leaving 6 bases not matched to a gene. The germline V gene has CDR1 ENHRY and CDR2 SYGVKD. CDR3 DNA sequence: TGTGCCATCGAGCCGGGACAGGGATCCTACGAGCAGTACTTC. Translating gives CAIEPGQGSYEQYF.

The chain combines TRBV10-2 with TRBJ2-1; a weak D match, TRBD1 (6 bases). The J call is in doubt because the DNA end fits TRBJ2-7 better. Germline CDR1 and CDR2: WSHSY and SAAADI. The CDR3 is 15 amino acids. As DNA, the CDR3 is TGCGCCAGCAGCCGGACAGACCTCTTGTACAATGAGCAGTACTTC. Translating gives CASSRTDLLYNEQYF.

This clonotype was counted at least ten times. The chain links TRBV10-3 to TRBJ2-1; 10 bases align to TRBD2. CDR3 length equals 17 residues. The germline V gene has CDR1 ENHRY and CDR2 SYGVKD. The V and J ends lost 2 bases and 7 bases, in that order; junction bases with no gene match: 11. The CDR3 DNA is TGTGCCATCAGTGAGGAGATCAGCGGGGGGGCGCGGAATGAGCAGTTCTTC. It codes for CAISEEISGGARNEQFF.

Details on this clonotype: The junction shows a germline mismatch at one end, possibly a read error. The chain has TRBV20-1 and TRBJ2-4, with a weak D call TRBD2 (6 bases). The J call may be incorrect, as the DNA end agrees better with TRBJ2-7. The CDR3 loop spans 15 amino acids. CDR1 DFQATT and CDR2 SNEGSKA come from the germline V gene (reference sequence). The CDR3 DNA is TGCGGTGCTAGATTAGGCCCTAGCGACTCCTACGAGCAGTACTTC. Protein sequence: CGARLGPSDSYEQYF.

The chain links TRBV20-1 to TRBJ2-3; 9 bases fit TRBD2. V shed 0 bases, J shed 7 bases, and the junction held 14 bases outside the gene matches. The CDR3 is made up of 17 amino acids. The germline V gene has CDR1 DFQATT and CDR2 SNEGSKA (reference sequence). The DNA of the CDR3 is TGCAGTGCTAGAGATCGAGCTAGCGGGACCCTTGGCAATACGCAGTATTTT. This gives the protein CSARDRASGTLGNTQYF.

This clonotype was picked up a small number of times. The CDR3 coding sequence is TGTGCCAGCAGCTTAACCCCTCAGGCAGGAGATCAGCCCCAGCATTTT. Translating it yields CASSLTPQAGDQPQHF. The chain is built from TRBV7-9 and TRBJ1-5; D unresolved. There are 16 residues in the CDR3. Germline lookup yields CDR1 SEHNR and CDR2 FQNEAQ (reference sequence). Trimming left V 2 bases short and J 5 bases short, with 16 bases between.

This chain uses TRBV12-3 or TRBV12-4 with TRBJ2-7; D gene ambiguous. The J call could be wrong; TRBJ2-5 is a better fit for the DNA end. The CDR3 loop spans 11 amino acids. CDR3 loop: CASRISETQYF. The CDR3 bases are TGTGCCAGCAGGATCTCTGAGACCCAGTACTTC.

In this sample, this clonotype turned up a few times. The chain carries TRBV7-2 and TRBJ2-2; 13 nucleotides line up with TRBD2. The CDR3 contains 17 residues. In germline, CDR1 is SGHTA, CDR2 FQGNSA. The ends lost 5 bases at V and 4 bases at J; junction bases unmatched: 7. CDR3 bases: TGTGCCAGCAGCCTGCGGACTAGCGGGGGCGGCACCGGGGAGCTGTTTTTT. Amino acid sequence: CASSLRTSGGGTGELFF.

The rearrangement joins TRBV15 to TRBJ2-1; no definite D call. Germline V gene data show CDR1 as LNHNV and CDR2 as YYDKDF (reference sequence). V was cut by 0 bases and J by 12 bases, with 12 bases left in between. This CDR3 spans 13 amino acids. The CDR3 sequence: CATSRDLKSGQFF. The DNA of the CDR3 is TGTGCCACCAGCAGAGACCTCAAATCGGGGCAGTTCTTC.

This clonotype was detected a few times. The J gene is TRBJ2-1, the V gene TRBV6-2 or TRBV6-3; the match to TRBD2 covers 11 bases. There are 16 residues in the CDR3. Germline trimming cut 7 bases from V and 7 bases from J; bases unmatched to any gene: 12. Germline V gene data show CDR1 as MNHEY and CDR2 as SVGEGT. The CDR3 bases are TGTGCCAGCAAACCCCTCCTAGCGGGGGGATTTAATGAGCAGTTCTTC. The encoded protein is CASKPLLAGGFNEQFF.

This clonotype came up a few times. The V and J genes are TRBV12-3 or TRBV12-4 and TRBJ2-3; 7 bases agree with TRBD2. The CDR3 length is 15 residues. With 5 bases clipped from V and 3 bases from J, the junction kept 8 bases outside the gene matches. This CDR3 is CASSGRRAGTDTQYF. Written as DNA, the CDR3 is TGTGCCAGCAGTGGCCGACGAGCGGGGACAGATACGCAGTATTTT.

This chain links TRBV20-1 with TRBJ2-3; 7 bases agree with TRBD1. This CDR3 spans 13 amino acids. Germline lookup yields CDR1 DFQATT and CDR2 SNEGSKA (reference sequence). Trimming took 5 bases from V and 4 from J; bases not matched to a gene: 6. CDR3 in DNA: TGCAGTGCTTTCCGGGACAGCGCAGATACGCAGTATTTT. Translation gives CSAFRDSADTQYF.

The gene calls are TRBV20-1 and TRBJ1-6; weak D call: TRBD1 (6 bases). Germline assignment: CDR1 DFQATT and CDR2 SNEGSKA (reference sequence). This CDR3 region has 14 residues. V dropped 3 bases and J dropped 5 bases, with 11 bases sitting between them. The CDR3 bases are TGCAGTGCTAGTGCAGGGGCAGATAATTCACCCCTCCACTTT. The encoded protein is CSASAGADNSPLHF.